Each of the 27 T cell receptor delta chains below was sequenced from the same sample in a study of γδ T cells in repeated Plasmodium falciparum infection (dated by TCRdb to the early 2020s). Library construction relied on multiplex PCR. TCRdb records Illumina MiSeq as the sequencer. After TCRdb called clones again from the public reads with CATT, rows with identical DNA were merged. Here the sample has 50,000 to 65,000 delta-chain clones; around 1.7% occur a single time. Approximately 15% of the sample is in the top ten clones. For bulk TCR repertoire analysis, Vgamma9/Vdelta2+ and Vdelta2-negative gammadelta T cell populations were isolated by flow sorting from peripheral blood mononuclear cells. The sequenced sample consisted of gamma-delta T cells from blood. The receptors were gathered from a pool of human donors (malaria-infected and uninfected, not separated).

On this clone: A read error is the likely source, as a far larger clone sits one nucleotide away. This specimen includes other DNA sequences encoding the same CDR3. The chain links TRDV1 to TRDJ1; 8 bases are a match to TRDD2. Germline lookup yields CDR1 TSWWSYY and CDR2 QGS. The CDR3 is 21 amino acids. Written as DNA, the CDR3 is TGTGCTCTTGGGGAACTTGCCGCTTCCTACTCAGGGAAACTGTTCTCCGATAAGCTCATCTTT. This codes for CALGELAASYSGKLFSDKLIF.

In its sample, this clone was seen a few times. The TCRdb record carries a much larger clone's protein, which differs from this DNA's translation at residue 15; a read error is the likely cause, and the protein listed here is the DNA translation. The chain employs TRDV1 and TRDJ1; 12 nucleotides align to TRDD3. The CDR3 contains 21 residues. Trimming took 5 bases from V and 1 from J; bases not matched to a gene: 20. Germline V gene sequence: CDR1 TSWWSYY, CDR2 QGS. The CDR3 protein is CALGKASAYWGIPIVTDKLIF. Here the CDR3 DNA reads TGTGCTCTTGGGAAGGCCTCTGCGTACTGGGGGATACCCATCGTCACCGATAAACTCATCTTT.

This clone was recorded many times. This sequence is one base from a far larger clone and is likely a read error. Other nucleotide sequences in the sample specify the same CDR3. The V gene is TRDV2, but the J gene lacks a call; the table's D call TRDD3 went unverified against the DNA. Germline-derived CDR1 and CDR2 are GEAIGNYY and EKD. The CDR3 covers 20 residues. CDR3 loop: CACDTAFPPATGGYTDKLIF. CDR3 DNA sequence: TGTGCCTGTGACACGGCCTTCCCACCGGCTACTGGGGGGTACACCGATAAGCTCATCTTT.

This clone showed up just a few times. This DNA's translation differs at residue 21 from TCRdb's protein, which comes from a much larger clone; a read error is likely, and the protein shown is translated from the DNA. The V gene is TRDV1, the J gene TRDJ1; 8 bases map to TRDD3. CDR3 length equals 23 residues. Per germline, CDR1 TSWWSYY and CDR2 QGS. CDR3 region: CALGEKSTFGPLLGAKYTDKPIF. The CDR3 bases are TGTGCTCTTGGGGAAAAATCGACGTTCGGTCCGCTACTGGGGGCCAAATACACCGATAAACCCATCTTT.

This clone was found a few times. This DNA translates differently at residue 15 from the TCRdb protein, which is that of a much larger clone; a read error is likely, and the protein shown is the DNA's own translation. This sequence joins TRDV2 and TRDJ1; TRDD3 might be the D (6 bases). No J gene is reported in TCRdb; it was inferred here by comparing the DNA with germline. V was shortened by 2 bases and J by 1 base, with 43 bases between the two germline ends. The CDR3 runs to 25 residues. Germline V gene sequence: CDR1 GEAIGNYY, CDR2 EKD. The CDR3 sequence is CACDKACVLPRYWAPPLWGTDKLIF. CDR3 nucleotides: TGTGCCTGTGACAAGGCCTGTGTTCTCCCGAGGTACTGGGCCCCGCCCCTATGGGGCACCGATAAACTCATCTTT.

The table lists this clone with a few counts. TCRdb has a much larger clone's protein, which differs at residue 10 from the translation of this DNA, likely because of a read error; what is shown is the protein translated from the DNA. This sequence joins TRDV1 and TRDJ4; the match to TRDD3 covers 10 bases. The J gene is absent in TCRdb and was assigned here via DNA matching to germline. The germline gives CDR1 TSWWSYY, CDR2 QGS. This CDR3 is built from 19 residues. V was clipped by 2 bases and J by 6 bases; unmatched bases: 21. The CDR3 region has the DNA TGTGCTCTTGGGGAATTTCATTTCCTTTGTACTGGGGGATGGGTGGCCCTGATCTTT. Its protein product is CALGEFHFLCTGGWVALIF.

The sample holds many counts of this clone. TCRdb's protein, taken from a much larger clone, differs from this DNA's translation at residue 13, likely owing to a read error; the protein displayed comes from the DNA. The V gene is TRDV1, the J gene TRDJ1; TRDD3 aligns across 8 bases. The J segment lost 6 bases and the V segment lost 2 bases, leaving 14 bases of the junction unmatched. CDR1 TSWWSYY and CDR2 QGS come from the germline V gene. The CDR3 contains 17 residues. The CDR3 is CALGEGTLGDYTNKLIF. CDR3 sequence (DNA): TGTGCTCTTGGGGAAGGAACTTTGGGGGATTACACGAATAAACTCATCTTT.

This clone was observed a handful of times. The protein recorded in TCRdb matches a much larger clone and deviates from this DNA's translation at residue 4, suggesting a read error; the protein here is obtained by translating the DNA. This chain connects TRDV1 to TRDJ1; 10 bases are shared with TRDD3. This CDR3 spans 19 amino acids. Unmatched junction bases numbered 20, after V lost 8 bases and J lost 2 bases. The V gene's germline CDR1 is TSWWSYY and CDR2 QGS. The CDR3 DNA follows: TGTGCTCTTACCATTACCCATGGTTATTTACTGGGGGATACCGATAAACTCATCTTT. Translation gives CALTITHGYLLGDTDKLIF.

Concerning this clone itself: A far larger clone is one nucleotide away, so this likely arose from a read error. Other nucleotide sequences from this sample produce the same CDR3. This CDR3 is CALGEKRRCSGGYEGTYKLIF. In DNA, the CDR3 is TGTGCTCTCGGGGAAAAACGGCGTTGTTCTGGGGGATATGAAGGAACTTATAAACTCATCTTT. The chain employs TRDV1 and TRDJ1, with 10 nucleotides matching TRDD3. The J gene was missing in TCRdb and was found by matching the end of the DNA to germline. The CDR3 extends over 21 amino acids. CDR1 TSWWSYY and CDR2 QGS come from the germline V gene.

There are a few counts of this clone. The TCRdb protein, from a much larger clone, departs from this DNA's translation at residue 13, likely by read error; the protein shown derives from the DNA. The DNA of the CDR3 is TGTGCTCTTGGGGATACCCACGGGAGGAACTACTGGGAGATACCCCCATCCTTGTACACAGATAAACTCATCTTT. As protein: CALGDTHGRNYWEIPPSLYTDKLIF. This chain uses TRDV1 with TRDJ1; tentatively, D is TRDD3 (6 bases). CDR3 length: 25 amino acids. Germline-derived CDR1 and CDR2 are TSWWSYY and QGS.

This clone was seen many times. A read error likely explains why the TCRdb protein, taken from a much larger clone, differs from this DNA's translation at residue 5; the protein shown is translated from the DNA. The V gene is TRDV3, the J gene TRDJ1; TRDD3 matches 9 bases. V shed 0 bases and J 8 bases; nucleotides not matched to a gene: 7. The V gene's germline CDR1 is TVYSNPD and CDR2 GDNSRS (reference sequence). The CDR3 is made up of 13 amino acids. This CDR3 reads CAFRLPTGGKLIF. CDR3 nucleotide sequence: TGTGCCTTTAGACTCCCTACTGGGGGAAAACTCATCTTT.

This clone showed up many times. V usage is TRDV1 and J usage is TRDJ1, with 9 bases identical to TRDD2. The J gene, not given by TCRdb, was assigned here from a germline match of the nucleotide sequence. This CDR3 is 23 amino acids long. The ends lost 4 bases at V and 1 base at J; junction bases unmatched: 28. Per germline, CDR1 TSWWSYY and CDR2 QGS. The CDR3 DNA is TGTGCTCTTGGGGCCCTACCCCTTCCTACGGTCCTTTGGTGGGGGTTTCTCACCGATAAACTCATCTTT. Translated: CALGALPLPTVLWWGFLTDKLIF.

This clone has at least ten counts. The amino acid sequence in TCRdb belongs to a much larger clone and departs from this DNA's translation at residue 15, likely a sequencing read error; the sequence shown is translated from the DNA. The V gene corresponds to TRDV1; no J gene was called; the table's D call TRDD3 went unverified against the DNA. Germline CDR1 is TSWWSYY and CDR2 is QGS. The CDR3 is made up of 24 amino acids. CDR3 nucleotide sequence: TGTGCTCTTGGGCCCATCCCCTTCATACGAACTGGGGGACTGCACTCCTGGGACACCCGACAGATATTTTTC. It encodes CALGPIPFIRTGGLHSWDTRQIFF.

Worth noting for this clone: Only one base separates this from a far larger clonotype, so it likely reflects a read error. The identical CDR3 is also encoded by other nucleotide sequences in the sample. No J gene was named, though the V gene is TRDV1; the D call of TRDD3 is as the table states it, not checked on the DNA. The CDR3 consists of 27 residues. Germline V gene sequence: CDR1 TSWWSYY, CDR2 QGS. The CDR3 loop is CALGEVWTPGRGSILGAPRVATDKLIF. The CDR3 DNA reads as TGTGCTCTTGGGGAAGTTTGGACCCCCGGGAGAGGCTCAATACTGGGGGCGCCGCGGGTCGCTACCGATAAGCTCATCTTT.

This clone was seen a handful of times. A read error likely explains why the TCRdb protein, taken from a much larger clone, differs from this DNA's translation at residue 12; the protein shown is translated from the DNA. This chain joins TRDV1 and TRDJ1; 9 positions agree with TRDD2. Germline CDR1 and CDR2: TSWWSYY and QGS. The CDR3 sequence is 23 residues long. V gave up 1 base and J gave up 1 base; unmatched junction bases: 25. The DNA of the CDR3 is TGTGCTCTTGGGGAACCTCCTCCTTCCTACTACTTGGGGATCCCTACGGGCACCGATAAACTCATCTTT. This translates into CALGEPPPSYYLGIPTGTDKLIF.

The CDR3 loop reads CALGEKEFFPSYRGYGDLRTDKLIF. The CDR3 bases are TGTGCTCTTGGGGAAAAAGAATTTTTTCCTTCCTACAGGGGATACGGGGACCTTAGGACCGATAAACTCATCTTT. The chain has TRDV1 and TRDJ1; D assignment may be TRDD2 or TRDD3 (9 bases each). In the absence of a J gene in TCRdb, the DNA was matched to germline to assign it here. Germline V CDR1 and CDR2: TSWWSYY, QGS. V lost 2 bases and J 2 bases, leaving 42 bases between the germline ends. The CDR3 extends over 25 amino acids.

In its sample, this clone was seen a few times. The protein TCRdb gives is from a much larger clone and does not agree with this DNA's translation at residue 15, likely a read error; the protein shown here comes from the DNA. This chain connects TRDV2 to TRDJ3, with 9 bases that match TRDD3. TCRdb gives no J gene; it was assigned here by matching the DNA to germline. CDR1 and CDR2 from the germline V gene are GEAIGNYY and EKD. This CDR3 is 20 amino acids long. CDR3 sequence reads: CACDPSVLGENSWDARQMFF. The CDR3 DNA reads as TGTGCCTGTGACCCATCGGTACTGGGGGAAAACTCCTGGGACGCCCGACAGATGTTTTTC.

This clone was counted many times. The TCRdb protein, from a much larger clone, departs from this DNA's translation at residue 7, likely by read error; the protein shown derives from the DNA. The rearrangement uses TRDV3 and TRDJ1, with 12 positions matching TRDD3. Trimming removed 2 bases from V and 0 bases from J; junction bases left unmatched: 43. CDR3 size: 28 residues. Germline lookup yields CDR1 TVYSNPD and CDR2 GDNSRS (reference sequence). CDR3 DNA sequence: TGTGCCTTTGGTGGTTCCCCCCCGCTGGGGGATACGGGGAGCGCATGTTTACGGATAGCTACGTACACCGATAAACTCATCTTT. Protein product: CAFGGSPPLGDTGSACLRIATYTDKLIF.

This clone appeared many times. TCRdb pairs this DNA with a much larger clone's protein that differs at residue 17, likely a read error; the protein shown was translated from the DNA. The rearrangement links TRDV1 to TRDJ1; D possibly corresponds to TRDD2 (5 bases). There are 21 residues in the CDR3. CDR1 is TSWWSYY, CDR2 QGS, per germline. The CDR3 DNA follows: TGTGCTCTTGGGGAACTACTATTCGCCTACGTTGTTCCGCAGTACACCGGTAAACTCATCTTT. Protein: CALGELLFAYVVPQYTGKLIF.

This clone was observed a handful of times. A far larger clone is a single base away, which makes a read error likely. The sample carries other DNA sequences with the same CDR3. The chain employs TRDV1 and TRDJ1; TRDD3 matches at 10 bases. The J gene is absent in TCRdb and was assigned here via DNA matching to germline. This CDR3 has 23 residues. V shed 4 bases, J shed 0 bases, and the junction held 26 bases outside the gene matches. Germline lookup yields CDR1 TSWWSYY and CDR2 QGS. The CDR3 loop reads CALGATGGFPVWGITLYTDKLIF. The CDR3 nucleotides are TGTGCTCTTGGGGCCACCGGGGGGTTTCCGGTCTGGGGGATAACCTTGTACACCGATAAACTCATCTTT.

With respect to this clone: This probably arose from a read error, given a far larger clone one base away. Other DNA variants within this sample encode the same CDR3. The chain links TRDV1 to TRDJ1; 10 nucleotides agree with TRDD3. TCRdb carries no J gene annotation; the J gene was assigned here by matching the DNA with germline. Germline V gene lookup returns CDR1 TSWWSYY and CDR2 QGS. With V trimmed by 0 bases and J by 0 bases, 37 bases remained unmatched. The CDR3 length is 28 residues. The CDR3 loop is CALGELARKGLGGYPLDSGTLYTDKLIF. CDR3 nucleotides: TGTGCTCTTGGGGAACTTGCCAGAAAAGGGCTTGGGGGATACCCCCTCGATTCCGGTACCCTTTACACCGATAAACTCATCTTT.

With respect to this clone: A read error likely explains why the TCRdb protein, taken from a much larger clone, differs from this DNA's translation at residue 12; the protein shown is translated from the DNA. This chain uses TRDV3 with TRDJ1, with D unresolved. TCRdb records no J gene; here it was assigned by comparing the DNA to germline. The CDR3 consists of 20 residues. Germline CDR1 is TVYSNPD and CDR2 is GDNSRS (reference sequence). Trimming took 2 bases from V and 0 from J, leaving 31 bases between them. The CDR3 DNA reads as TGTGCCTTTTGCTGTCCTGTCCCGTGGAGGTGGAGGAGAAACACCGATAAACTCATCTTT. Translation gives CAFCCPVPWRWRRNTDKLIF.

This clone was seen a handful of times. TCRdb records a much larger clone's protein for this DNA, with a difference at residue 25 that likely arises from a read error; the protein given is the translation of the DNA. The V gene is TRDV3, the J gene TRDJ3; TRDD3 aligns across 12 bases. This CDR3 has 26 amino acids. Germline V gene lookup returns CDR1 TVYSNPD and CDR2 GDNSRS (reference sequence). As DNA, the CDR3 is TGTGCCCCCTCGGTATTCCGCGCCAGCCAGCGTACTGGGGGATACCCCCTCTCCTGGGACACCCGACAGATGATTTTC. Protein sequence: CAPSVFRASQRTGGYPLSWDTRQMIF.

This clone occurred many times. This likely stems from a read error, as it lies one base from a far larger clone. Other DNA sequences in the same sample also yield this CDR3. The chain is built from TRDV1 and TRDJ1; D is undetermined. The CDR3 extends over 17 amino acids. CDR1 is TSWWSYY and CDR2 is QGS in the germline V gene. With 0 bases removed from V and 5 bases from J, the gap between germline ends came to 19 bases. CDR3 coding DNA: TGTGCTCTTGGGGAACTGGGCCCTAAGGGCTTAGGTGATAAACTCATCTTT. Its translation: CALGELGPKGLGDKLIF.

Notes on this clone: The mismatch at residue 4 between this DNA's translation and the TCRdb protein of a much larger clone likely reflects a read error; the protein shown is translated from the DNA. CDR3 coding DNA: TGTGCCTTCTCAGCTCTAAGGCCTTCCTATATACGTACCGGCATTGCTCGGTACACCGATAAACTCATCTTT. Protein product: CAFSALRPSYIRTGIARYTDKLIF. This chain uses TRDV3 with TRDJ1; the match to TRDD2 covers 8 bases. TCRdb leaves out the J gene; it was filled in here by matching the DNA to germline. The CDR3 extends over 24 amino acids. CDR1 and CDR2 (germline): TVYSNPD, GDNSRS (reference sequence). With 3 bases clipped from V and 0 bases from J, the junction kept 36 bases outside the gene matches.

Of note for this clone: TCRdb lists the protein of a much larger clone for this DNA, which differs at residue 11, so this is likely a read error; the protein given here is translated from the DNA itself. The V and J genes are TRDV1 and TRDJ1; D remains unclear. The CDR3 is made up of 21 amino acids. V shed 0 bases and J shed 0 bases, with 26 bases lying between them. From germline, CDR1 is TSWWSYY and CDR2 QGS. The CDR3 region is CALGELRFLWDIQQYTDKLIF. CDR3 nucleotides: TGTGCTCTTGGGGAACTCCGTTTCTTGTGGGACATACAACAGTACACCGATAAACTCATCTTT.

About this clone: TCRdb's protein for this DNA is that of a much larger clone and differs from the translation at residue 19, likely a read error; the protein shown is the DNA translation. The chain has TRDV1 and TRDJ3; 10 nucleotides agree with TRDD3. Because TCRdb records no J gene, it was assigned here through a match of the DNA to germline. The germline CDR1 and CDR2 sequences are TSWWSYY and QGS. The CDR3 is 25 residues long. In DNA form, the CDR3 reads TGTGCTCTTGGGGAACTAGTCTTCCCCCATTGGTACTGGGGGATCGTCTCCTGGGGCACCCGACAGATGTTTTTC. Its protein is CALGELVFPHWYWGIVSWGTRQMFF.